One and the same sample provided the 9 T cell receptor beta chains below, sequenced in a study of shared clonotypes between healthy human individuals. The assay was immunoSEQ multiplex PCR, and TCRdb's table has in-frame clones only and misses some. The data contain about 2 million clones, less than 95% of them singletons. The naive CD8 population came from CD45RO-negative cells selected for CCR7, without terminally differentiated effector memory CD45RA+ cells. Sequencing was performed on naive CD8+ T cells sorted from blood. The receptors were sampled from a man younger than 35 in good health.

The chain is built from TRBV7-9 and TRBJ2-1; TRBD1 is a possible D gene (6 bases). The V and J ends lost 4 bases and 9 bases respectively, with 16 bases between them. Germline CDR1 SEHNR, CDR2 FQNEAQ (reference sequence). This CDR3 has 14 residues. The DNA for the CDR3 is TGTGCCAGCAGCTCCCGGACTGGGGGCAGTGAGCAGTTCTTC. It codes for CASSSRTGGSEQFF.

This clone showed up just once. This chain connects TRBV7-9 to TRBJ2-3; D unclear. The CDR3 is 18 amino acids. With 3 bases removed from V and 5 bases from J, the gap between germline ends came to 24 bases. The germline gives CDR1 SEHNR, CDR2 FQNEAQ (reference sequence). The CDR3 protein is CASSFIGLAGDMIDTQYF. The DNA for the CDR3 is TGTGCCAGCAGCTTCATAGGGCTGGCTGGGGATATGATAGATACGCAGTATTTT. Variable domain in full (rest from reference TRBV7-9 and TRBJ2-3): DTGVSQNPRHKITKRGQNVTFRCDPISEHNRLYWYRQTLGQGPEFLTYFQNEAQLEKSRLLSDRFSAERPKGSFSTLEIQRTEQGDSAMYLCASSFIGLAGDMIDTQYFGPGTRLTVL.

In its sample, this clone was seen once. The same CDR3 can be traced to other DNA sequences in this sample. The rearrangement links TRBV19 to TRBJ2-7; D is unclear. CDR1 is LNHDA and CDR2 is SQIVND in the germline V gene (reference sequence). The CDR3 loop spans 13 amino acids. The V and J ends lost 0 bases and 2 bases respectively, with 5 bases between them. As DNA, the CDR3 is TGTGCCAGTAGTATAGACAGAACCTACGAGCAGTACTTC. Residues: CASSIDRTYEQYF.

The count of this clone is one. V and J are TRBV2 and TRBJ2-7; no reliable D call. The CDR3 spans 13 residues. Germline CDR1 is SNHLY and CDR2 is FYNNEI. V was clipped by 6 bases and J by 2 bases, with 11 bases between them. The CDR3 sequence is CASRVAETYEQYF. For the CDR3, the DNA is TGTGCCAGCAGGGTGGCGGAAACCTACGAGCAGTACTTC.

CDR3 amino acids: CASSLASSAQLNMYEQYF. The CDR3 region has the DNA TGTGCCAGCAGCTTGGCCAGTAGCGCCCAACTTAACATGTACGAGCAGTACTTC. The rearrangement links TRBV5-5 to TRBJ2-7; the D gene is possibly TRBD2 (5 bases). Germline values: CDR1 SGHKS, CDR2 YYEKEE (reference sequence). The V and J ends lost 0 bases and 4 bases respectively, with 23 bases between them. The CDR3 consists of 18 residues.

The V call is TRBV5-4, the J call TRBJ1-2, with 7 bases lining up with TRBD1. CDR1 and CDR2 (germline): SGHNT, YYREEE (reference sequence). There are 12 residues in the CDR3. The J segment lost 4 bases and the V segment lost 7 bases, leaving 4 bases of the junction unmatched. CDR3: CASRTGGYGYTF. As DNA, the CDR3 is TGTGCCAGCCGGACAGGCGGCTATGGCTACACCTTC.

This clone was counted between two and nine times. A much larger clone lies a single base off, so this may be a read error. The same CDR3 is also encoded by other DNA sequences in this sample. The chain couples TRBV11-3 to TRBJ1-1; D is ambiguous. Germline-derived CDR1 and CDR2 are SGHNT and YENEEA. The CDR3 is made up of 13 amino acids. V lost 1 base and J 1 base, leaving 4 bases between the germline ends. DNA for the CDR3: TGTGCCAGCAGCTTAGGCGGGAACACTGAAGCTTTCTTT. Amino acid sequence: CASSLGGNTEAFF.

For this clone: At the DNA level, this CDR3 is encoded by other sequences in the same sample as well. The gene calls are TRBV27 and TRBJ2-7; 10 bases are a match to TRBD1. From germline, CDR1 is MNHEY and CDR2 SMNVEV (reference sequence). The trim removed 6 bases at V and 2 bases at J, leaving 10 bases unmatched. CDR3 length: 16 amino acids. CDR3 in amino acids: CASSFILGQGPYEQYF. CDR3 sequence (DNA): TGTGCCAGCAGCTTTATCTTGGGACAGGGGCCCTACGAGCAGTACTTC.

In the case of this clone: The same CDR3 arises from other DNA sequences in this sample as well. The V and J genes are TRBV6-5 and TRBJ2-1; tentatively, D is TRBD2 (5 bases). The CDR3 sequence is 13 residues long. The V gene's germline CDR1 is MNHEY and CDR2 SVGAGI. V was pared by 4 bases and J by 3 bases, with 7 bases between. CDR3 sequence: CASSSSGYNEQFF. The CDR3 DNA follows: TGTGCCAGCAGTTCAAGCGGCTACAATGAGCAGTTCTTC.